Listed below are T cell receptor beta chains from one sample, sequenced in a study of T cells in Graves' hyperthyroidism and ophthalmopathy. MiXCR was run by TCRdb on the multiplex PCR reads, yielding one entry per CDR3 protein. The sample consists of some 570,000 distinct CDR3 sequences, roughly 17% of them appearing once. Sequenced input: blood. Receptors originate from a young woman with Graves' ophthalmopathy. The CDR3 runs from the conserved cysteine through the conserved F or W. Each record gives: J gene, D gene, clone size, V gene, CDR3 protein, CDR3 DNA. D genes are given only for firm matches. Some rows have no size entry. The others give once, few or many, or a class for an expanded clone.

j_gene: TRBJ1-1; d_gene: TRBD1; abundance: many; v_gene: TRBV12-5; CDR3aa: CASGLDTGGTEAFF; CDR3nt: TGTGCTAGTGGTTTGGACACAGGGGGCACTGAAGCTTTCTTT
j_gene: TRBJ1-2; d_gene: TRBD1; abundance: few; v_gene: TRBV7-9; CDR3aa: CASNPSTGGGYGYTF; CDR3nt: TGTGCCAGCAACCCCTCAACAGGGGGCGGCTATGGCTACACCTTC
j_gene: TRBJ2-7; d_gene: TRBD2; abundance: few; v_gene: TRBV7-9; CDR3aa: CASSLGLLGTSDEQYF; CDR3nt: TGTGCCAGCAGCTTAGGCCTCTTGGGGACTAGCGACGAGCAGTACTTC
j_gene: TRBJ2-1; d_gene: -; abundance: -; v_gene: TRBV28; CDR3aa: CASSFSGPTHNEQFF; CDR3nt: TGTGCCAGCAGCTTCTCGGGTCCAACTCACAATGAGCAGTTCTTC
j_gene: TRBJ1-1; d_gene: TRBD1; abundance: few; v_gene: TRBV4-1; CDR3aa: CASTQGAEAFF; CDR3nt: TGCGCCAGTACTCAGGGGGCGGAAGCTTTCTTT
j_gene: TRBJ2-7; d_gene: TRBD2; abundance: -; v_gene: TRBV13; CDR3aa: CASRTSGGPSYEQYF; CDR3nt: TGTGCCAGCAGGACGAGCGGGGGGCCCTCCTACGAGCAGTACTTC
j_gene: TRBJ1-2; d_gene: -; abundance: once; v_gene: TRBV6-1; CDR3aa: CDSSEVSSYGYTF; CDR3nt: TGTGACAGCAGTGAGGTCAGCTCATATGGCTACACCTTC
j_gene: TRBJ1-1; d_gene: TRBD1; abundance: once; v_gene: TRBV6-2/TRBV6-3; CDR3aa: CASWVGQANTEAFF; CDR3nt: TGTGCCAGCTGGGTCGGACAGGCGAACACTGAAGCTTTCTTT
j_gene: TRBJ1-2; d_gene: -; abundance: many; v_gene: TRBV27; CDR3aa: CASSLSPGYGYTF; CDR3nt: TGTGCCAGCAGTTTATCGCCCGGCTATGGCTACACCTTC
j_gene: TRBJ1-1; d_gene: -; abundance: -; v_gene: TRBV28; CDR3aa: CASRPHMGDTEAFF; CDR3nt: TGTGCCAGCAGACCACACATGGGGGACACTGAAGCTTTCTTT
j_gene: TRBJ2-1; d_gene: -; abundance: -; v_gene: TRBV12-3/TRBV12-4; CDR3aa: CASSYSQPASNGQFF; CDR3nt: TGTGCCAGCAGTTACTCACAGCCGGCGTCCAATGGGCAGTTCTTC
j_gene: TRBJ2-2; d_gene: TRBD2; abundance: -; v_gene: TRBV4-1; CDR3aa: CASSQSISTVAGGLTGELFF; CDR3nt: TGCGCCAGCAGCCAGTCGATCTCAACGGTGGCGGGGGGCCTCACCGGGGAGCTGTTTTTT
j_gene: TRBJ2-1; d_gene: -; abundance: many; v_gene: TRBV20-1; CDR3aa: CSATAAGYYNEQFF; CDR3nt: TGCAGTGCTACTGCTGCGGGATACTACAATGAGCAGTTCTTC
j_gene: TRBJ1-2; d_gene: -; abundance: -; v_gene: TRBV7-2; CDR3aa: CASSTQVGQAAGYTF; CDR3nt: TGTGCCAGCAGCACCCAGGTGGGGCAGGCTGCGGGCTACACCTTC
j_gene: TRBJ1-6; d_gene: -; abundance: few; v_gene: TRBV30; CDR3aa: CAWSANRGGNSPLHF; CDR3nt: TGTGCCTGGAGTGCCAATAGAGGGGGGAATTCACCCCTCCACTTT
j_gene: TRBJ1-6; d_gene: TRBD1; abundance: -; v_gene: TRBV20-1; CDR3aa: CSAKTDRANSPLHF; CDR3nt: TGCAGTGCCAAAACGGACAGGGCCAATTCACCCCTCCACTTT
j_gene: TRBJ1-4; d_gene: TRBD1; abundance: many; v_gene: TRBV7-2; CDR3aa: CASSLRTGVSEKLFF; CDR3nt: TGTGCCAGCAGCCTTCGGACAGGGGTCTCGGAAAAACTGTTTTTT
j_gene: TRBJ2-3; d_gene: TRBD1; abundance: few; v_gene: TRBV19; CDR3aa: CASSDYRGRTDTQYF; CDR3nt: TGTGCCAGTAGTGATTACAGGGGGCGCACAGATACGCAGTATTTT
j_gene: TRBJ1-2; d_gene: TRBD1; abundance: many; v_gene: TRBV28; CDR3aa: CASSLVWTGGNYGYTF; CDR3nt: TGTGCCAGCAGTTTAGTGTGGACAGGGGGTAACTATGGCTACACCTTC
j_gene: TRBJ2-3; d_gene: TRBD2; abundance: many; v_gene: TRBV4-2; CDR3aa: CASSQVSGGKETDTQYF; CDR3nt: TGTGCCAGCAGCCAAGTATCGGGGGGAAAGGAAACAGATACGCAGTATTTT
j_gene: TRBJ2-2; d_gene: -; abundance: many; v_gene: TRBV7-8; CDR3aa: CASSFGAPINTGELFF; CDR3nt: TGTGCCAGCAGCTTTGGGGCTCCCATCAACACCGGGGAGCTGTTTTTT
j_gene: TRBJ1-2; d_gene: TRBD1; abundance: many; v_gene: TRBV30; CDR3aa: CAWGAGGIGYTF; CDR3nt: TGTGCCTGGGGGGCAGGGGGCATTGGCTACACCTTC
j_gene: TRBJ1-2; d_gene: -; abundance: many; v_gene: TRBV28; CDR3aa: CASSFRSSAGNYGYTF; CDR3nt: TGTGCCAGCAGTTTCAGATCCTCGGCAGGGAACTATGGCTACACCTTC
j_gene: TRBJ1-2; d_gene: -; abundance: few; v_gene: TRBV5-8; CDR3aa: CASSPPDAKNGYTF; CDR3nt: TGTGCCAGCAGCCCACCGGATGCTAAGAATGGCTACACCTTC
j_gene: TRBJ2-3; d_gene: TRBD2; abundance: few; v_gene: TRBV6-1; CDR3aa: CASSEAPGGPSGDTQYF; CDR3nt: TGTGCCAGCAGTGAGGCACCGGGGGGGCCGAGCGGGGATACGCAGTATTTT
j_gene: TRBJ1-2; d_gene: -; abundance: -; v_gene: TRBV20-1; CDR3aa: CSARLLGLGVSKGYTF; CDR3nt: TGCAGTGCTAGATTGTTGGGGTTGGGGGTTTCGAAAGGCTACACCTTC
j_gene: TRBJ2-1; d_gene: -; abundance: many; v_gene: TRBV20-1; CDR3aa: CSARDRAGGPHEQFF; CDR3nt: TGCAGTGCTAGAGATCGGGCAGGGGGGCCTCATGAGCAGTTCTTC
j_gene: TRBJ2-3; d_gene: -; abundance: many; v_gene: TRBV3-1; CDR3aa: CASSQDPGSTDTQYF; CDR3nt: TGTGCCAGCAGCCAAGATCCGGGCAGCACAGATACGCAGTATTTT
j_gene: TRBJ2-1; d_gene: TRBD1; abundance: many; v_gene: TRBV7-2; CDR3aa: CASSPRDREGHEQFF; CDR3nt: TGTGCCAGCAGCCCCCGGGACAGGGAAGGCCATGAGCAGTTCTTC
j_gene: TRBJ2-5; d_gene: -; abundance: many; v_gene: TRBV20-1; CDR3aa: CPADIGWGETQYF; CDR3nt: TGCCCCGCTGATATTGGGTGGGGAGAGACCCAGTACTTC
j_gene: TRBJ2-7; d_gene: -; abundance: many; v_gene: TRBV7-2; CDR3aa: CASSSPGRQSYEQYF; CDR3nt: TGTGCCAGCAGTTCCCCGGGAAGGCAGTCCTACGAGCAGTACTTC
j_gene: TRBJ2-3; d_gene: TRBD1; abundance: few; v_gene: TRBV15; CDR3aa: CATSRVHGTGYTDTQYF; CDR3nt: TGTGCCACCAGCAGAGTACACGGGACAGGTTACACAGATACGCAGTATTTT
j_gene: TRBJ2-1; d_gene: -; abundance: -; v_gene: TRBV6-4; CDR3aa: CASSDSVPPGDEQFF; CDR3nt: TGTGCCAGCAGTGACTCGGTCCCCCCAGGGGATGAGCAGTTCTTC
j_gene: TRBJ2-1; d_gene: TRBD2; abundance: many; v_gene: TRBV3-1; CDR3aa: CASSHRGGANNNEQFF; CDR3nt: TGTGCCAGCAGCCACCGGGGGGGCGCGAACAACAATGAGCAGTTCTTC
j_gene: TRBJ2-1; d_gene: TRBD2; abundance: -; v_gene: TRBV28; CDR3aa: CASSFRGGSPNEQFF; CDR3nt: TGTGCCAGCAGTTTCCGGGGGGGATCACCCAATGAGCAGTTCTTC
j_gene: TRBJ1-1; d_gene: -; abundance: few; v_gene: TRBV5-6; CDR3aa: CASSPAAVGTEAFF; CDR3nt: TGTGCCAGCAGCCCAGCAGCCGTAGGCACTGAAGCTTTCTTT
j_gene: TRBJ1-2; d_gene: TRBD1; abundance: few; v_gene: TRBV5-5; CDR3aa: CASSLAVGQGVGYGYTF; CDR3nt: TGTGCCAGCAGCTTGGCGGTCGGGCAGGGGGTAGGGTATGGCTACACCTTC
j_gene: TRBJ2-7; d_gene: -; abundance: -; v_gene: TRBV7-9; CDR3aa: CASSFVLGTYEQYF; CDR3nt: TGTGCCAGCAGCTTTGTTCTGGGTACCTACGAGCAGTACTTC
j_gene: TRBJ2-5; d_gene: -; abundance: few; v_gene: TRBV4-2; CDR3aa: CASSQEMAQGQETQYF; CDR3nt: TGTGCCAGCAGCCAAGAGATGGCACAGGGACAAGAGACCCAGTACTTC
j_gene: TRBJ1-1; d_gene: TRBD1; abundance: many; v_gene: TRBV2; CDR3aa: CASSAGPGQSRMNTEAFF; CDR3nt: TGTGCCAGCAGCGCGGGGCCGGGACAGTCGAGAATGAACACTGAAGCTTTCTTT
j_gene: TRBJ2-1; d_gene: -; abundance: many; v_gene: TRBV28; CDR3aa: CASSLFAESYNEQFF; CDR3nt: TGTGCCAGCAGTTTATTTGCAGAGTCGTACAATGAGCAGTTCTTC
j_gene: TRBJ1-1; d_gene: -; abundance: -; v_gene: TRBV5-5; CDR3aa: CASSLVVAGWGNTEAFF; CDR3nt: TGTGCCAGCAGCTTGGTTGTCGCAGGGTGGGGGAACACTGAAGCTTTCTTT
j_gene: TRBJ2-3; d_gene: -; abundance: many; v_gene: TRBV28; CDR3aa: CASSLRSPTDTQYF; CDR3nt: TGTGCCAGCAGTCTTCGGTCGCCTACAGATACGCAGTATTTT
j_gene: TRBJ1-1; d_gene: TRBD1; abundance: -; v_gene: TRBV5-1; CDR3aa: CASSLDPGQGATEAFF; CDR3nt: TGCGCCAGCAGCTTGGACCCGGGACAGGGGGCAACTGAAGCTTTCTTT